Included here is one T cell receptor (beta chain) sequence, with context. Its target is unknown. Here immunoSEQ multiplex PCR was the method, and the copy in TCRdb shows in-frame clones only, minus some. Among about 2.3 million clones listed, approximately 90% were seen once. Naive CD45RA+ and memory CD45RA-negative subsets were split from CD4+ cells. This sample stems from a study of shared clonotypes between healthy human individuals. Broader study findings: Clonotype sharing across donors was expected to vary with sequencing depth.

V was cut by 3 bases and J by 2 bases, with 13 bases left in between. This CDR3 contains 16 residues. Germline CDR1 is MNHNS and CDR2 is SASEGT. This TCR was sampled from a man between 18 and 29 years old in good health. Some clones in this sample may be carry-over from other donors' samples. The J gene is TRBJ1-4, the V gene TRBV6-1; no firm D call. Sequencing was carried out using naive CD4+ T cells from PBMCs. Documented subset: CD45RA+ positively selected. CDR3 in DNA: TGTGCCAGCAGTGACTGGGGTAGGGTGACTAATGAAAAACTGTTTTTT. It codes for CASSDWGRVTNEKLFF.